What follows describes a single TCR beta chain. Its specificity is unknown. The sample belongs to a study of T cells in Graves' hyperthyroidism and ophthalmopathy. Researchers amplified the TCR beta CDR3 regions from RNA transcripts. During a first-round RT-PCR of the TCR CDR3, the HTBI primer set was used. MiXCR, run by TCRdb on the multiplex PCR reads, gives a single entry per CDR3 protein. The data show around 400,000 distinct CDR3 sequences, with 15% to 19% seen just once and around 30% held by the top ten. Diagnostic decisions used clinical symptoms, serum thyroxine and TRAb, thyroid ultrasound and orbital computed tomography. Study results and caveats: Most expanded thyroid clonotypes above 0.001 recurred in blood.

The V end lost 0 bases, the J end lost 5 bases, and 14 bases lay between the germline ends. CDR1 is SGHRS and CDR2 is YFSETQ in the germline V gene. This CDR3 contains 16 residues. The chain has TRBV5-1 and TRBJ1-4, with D possibly being TRBD1 (6 bases). The receptor's source is a woman aged 18-30 years with Graves' hyperthyroidism that later progressed to Graves' ophthalmopathy. Sequencing was performed on blood. The CDR3 here is CASSLAPGAQNEKLFF. The CDR3 nucleotides are TGCGCCAGCAGCTTGGCCCCAGGGGCTCAAAATGAAAAACTGTTTTTT.